This T cell receptor beta chain is drawn from a study of human T cells and chemical hapten exposure. The wider study: Chiefly women, the patients showed alopecia areata, totalis or universalis.

TCRdb processed the RACE reads anew with MiXCR; each CDR3 protein has one entry. Among about 300,000 distinct CDR3 sequences, 4.5% to 7% were seen once, and the ten largest hold around 8%. Time point specified: pre-sensitization, week 0. Described treatment: therapeutic diphenylcyclopropenone sensitization with weekly scalp DPC. Blood was drawn before each patch test was applied. Alopecia patients deemed DPC-suitable, aged 18 to 70, excluding pregnancy. In its sample, this clonotype was seen many times. Germline CDR1 reads DFQATT; CDR2 reads SNEGSKA (reference sequence). V lost 0 bases, J lost 5 bases, and 11 bases lay in between. The CDR3 totals 13 residues.

The source material was whole blood, sampled in connection with sensitization to the hapten diphenylcyclopropenone (DPC). The J gene is TRBJ2-7, the V gene TRBV20-1, with no clear D. This sequence was found in a woman aged 18-29 years with alopecia areata. Some clones in this sample may be carry-over from other donors' samples. The CDR3 sequence: CSARDPRMDEQYF. The CDR3 DNA reads TGCAGTGCTAGAGATCCCCGGATGGACGAGCAGTACTTC.